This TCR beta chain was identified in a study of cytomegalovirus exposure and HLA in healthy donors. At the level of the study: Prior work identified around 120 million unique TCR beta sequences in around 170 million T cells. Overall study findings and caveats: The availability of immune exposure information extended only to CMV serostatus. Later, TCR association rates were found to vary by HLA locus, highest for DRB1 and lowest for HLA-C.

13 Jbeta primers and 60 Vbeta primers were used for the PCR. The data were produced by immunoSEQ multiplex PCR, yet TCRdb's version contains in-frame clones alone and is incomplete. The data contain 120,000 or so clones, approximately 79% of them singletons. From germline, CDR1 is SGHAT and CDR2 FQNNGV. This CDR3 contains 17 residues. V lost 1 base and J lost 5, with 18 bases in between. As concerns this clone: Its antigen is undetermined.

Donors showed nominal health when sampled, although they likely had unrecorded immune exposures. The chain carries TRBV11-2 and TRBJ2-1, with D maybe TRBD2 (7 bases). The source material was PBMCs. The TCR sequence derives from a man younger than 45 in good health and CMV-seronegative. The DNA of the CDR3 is TGTGCCAGCAGCTTAGTGGAGTTTAGGGGGGGCCACAATGAGCAGTTCTTC. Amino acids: CASSLVEFRGGHNEQFF. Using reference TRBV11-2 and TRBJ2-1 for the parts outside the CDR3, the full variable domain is EAGVAQSPRYKIIEKRQSVAFWCNPISGHATLYWYQQILGQGPKLLIQFQNNGVVDDSQLPKDRFSAERLKGVDSTLKIQPAKLEDSAVYLCASSLVEFRGGHNEQFFGPGTRLTVL.